What follows is one TCR beta chain and its context. Its specificity is not known. This record comes from a study of Ad26.COV2.S vaccination and SARS-CoV-2 variants. Turning to the study itself: Ad26.COV2.S given intramuscularly, once or twice 56 days apart. Notes on the study in general: Vaccinees and placebo recipients showed similar non-spike TCR breadth. A substantial breadth of spike-specific CD8+ and CD4+ T cell responses after vaccination has been reported.

The repertoire was sequenced with immunoSEQ multiplex PCR; TCRdb's copy has only in-frame clones and lacks some. The sample consists of roughly 350,000 clones, approximately 86% of them appearing once. Documented treatment: approximately 18 received Ad26.COV2.S at low or high dose, single or two shots; about 5 received placebo; per-sample allocation not given. Following the first vaccine or placebo injection, samples were taken on day 63. Boston supplied an adult donor aged 18-55 years. Sequencing was performed on peripheral blood, taken in a trial of Ad26.COV2.S vaccine versus placebo. The TCR originated in a person aged 18-65 years who received the Ad26.COV2.S COVID-19 vaccine or a placebo.

CDR3 amino acids: CASKANSNTGELFF. CDR3 nucleotide sequence: TGTGCCAGTAAGGCCAATTCGAACACCGGGGAGCTGTTTTTT. V and J are TRBV19 and TRBJ2-2; the D is unclear. Germline loops: CDR1 LNHDA, CDR2 SQIVND (reference sequence). There are 14 residues in the CDR3. V dropped 7 bases and J dropped 0 bases, with 9 bases sitting between them.